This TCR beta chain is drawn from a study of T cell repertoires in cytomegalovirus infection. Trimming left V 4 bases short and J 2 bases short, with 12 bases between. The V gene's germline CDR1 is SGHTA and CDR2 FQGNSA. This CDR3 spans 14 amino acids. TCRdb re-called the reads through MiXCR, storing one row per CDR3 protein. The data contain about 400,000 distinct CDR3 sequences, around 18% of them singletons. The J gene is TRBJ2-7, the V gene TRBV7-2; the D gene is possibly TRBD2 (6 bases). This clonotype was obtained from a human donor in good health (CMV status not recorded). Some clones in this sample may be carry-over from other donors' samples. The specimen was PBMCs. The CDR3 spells CASSSGGVPYEQYF. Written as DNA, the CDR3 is TGTGCCAGCAGCTCCGGGGGTGTCCCCTACGAGCAGTACTTC.